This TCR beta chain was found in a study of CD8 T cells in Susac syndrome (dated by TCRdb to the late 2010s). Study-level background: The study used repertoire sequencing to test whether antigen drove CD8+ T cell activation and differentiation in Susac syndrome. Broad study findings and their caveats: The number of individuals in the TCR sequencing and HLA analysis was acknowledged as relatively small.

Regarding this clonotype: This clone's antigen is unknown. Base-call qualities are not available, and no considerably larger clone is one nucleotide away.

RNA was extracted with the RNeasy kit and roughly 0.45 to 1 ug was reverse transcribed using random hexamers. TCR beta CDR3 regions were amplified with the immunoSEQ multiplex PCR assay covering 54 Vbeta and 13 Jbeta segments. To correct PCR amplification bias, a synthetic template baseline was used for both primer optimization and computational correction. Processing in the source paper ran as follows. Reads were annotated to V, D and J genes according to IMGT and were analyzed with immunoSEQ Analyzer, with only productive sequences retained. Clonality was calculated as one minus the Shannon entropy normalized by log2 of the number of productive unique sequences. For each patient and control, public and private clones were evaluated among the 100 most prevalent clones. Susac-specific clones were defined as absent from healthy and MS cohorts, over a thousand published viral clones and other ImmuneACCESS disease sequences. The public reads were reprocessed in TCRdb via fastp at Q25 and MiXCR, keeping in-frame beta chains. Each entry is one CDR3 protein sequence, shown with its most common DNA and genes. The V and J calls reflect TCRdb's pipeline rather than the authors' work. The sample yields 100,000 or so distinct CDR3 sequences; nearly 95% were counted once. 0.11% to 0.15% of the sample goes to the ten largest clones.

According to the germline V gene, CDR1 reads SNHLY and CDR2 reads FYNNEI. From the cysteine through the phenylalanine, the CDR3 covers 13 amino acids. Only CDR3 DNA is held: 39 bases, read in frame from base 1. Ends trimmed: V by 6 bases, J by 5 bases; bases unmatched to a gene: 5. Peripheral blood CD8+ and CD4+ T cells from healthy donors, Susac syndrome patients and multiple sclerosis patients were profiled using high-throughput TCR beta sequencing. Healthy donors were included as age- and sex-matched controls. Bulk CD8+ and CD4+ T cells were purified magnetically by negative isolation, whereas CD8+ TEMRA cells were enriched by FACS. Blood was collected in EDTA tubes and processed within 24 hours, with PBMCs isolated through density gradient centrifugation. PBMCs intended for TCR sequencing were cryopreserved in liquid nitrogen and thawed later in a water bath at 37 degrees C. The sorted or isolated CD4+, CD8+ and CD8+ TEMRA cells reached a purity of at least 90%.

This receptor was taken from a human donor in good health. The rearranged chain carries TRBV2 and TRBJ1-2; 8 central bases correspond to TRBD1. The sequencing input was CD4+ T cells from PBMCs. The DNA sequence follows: TGTGCCAGCAGGGACTGGACAGGGTATGGCTACACCTTC. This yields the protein CASRDWTGYGYTF.